One and the same sample provided the 28 T cell receptor beta chains below, sequenced in a study of cytomegalovirus exposure and HLA in healthy donors. The PCR made use of 60 Vbeta and 13 Jbeta primers. Sequencing used immunoSEQ multiplex PCR; TCRdb keeps in-frame clones, though not all of them. The sample yields roughly 80,000 clones, of which the top ten take up approximately 13%. Sample: PBMCs. These receptors were obtained from a man aged 45-65 years in good health and CMV-seropositive.

The chain has TRBV2 and TRBJ2-5; the match to TRBD1 covers 8 bases. The CDR3 runs to 13 residues. Germline V lookup: CDR1 SNHLY, CDR2 FYNNEI. J lost 5 bases, V lost 5 bases, and 4 bases had no gene match. The chain's CDR3 is CASSFWTGETQYF. Here the CDR3 DNA reads TGTGCCAGCAGTTTTTGGACAGGGGAGACCCAGTACTTC.

This chain joins TRBV5-5 and TRBJ2-6, with D maybe TRBD1 (5 bases). Germline V CDR1 and CDR2: SGHKS, YYEKEE (reference sequence). Deletions cut 1 base from V and 2 bases from J, with 7 bases between. This CDR3 has 15 amino acids. The CDR3 DNA follows: TGTGCCAGCAGCTTGTTCAGGGCTGGGGCCAACGTCCTGACTTTC. Translated: CASSLFRAGANVLTF.

The genes are TRBV6-1 and TRBJ2-7; D perhaps matches TRBD2 (6 bases). V lost 0 bases to trimming and J lost 5 bases, with 11 bases between them. Germline CDR1 MNHNS, CDR2 SASEGT. The CDR3 runs to 14 residues. The CDR3 loop reads CASSEARRGDEQYV. In DNA form, the CDR3 reads TGTGCCAGCAGTGAAGCGCGGAGGGGAGACGAGCAGTACGTC.

V is TRBV6-5 and J is TRBJ2-7; TRBD2 is a possible D gene (6 bases). The ends were cut back, 4 bases at V and 0 bases at J, with 16 bases in the middle. The CDR3 contains 16 residues. Germline V gene lookup returns CDR1 MNHEY and CDR2 SVGAGI. The CDR3 DNA reads as TGTGCCAGCAGTTCCCGGGAGAGGGAAAGCTCCTACGAGCAGTACTTC. Protein: CASSSRERESSYEQYF.

The rearrangement joins TRBV28 to TRBJ2-4; D is uncertain. V was clipped by 7 bases and J by 0 bases, with 16 bases between them. The CDR3 sequence is 16 residues long. CDR1 is MDHEN and CDR2 is SYDVKM in the germline V gene. The CDR3 region is CASTTYRFLAKNIQYF. The CDR3 nucleotides are TGTGCCAGCACCACCTATCGTTTCCTAGCCAAAAACATTCAGTACTTC.

The V gene is TRBV4-1, the J gene TRBJ2-5, with TRBD2 as a possible D gene (5 bases). The CDR3 length is 14 residues. The V and J ends lost 4 bases and 2 bases respectively, with 11 bases between them. Germline loops: CDR1 MGHRA, CDR2 YSYEKL. The CDR3 loop reads CASSPTGGQETQYF. The CDR3 DNA is TGCGCCAGCAGCCCTACTGGAGGTCAAGAGACCCAGTACTTC.

The V call is TRBV7-9, the J call TRBJ1-1; D possibly corresponds to TRBD1 (6 bases). In germline, CDR1 is SEHNR, CDR2 FQNEAQ (reference sequence). This CDR3 region has 15 residues. V shed 3 bases and J shed 4 bases, with 15 bases lying between them. The CDR3: CASSFGLGGGTEAFF. CDR3 coding DNA: TGTGCCAGCAGCTTCGGACTGGGAGGGGGCACTGAAGCTTTCTTT.

The V gene is TRBV5-1, the J gene TRBJ2-2; the D gene is possibly TRBD2 (5 bases). This CDR3 has 17 amino acids. CDR1 SGHRS and CDR2 YFSETQ come from the germline V gene. V was cut by 0 bases and J by 0 bases, with 12 bases left in between. The CDR3 DNA is TGCGCCAGCAGCTTGGGGTCGGCGGGTACGAACACCGGGGAGCTGTTTTTT. Translation: CASSLGSAGTNTGELFF.

Here the CDR3 DNA reads TGTGCCATCAGGCCAGGACAGGGGGACTATGGCTACACCTTC. It translates to CAIRPGQGDYGYTF. This chain links TRBV10-3 with TRBJ1-2; 10 bases are shared with TRBD1. The J segment lost 3 bases and the V segment lost 6 bases, leaving 4 bases of the junction unmatched. This CDR3 is built from 14 residues. CDR1 is ENHRY, CDR2 SYGVKD, per germline.

The V and J genes are TRBV7-9 and TRBJ2-3; 7 positions agree with TRBD2. The CDR3 is 15 residues long. The ends lost 6 bases at V and 0 bases at J; junction bases unmatched: 6. Germline CDR1 and CDR2: SEHNR and FQNEAQ (reference sequence). This CDR3 is CASSPASGSTDTQYF. The CDR3, as DNA: TGTGCCAGCAGTCCTGCTAGCGGCAGCACAGATACGCAGTATTTT.

The chain is built from TRBV7-9 and TRBJ1-1, with 7 positions matching TRBD1. This CDR3 region has 12 residues. Trimming removed 5 bases from V and 7 bases from J; junction bases left unmatched: 4. Germline CDR1 is SEHNR and CDR2 is FQNEAQ (reference sequence). The CDR3 loop reads CASSISGGEAFF. The DNA for the CDR3 is TGTGCCAGCAGCATCTCAGGGGGTGAAGCTTTCTTT. The variable domain in full, completed from reference TRBV7-9 and TRBJ1-1, reads DTGVSQNPRHKITKRGQNVTFRCDPISEHNRLYWYRQTLGQGPEFLTYFQNEAQLEKSRLLSDRFSAERPKGSFSTLEIQRTEQGDSAMYLCASSISGGEAFFGQGTRLTVV.

The chain is built from TRBV9 and TRBJ2-3; 7 bases fit TRBD2. Germline V gives CDR1 SGDLS, CDR2 YYNGEE. The V gene end was trimmed by 0 bases and the J gene end by 4 bases; junction bases not matched to a gene: 11. CDR3 length: 17 amino acids. CDR3 DNA sequence: TGTGCCAGCAGCGTAGCGGGTGGGAGGGGATCGGCAGATACGCAGTATTTT. Its translation: CASSVAGGRGSADTQYF.

V usage is TRBV30 and J usage is TRBJ2-3; D is possibly TRBD2 (5 bases). The ends were cut back, 0 bases at V and 5 bases at J, with 12 bases in the middle. This CDR3 comprises 14 residues. Germline V CDR1 and CDR2: GTSNPN, SVGIG (reference sequence). The CDR3 is CAWSVLGLRDTQYF. The CDR3 nucleotides are TGTGCCTGGAGTGTACTAGGGCTTCGAGATACGCAGTATTTT.

The J gene is TRBJ1-6, the V gene TRBV4-1; perhaps TRBD1 as D (5 bases). Trimming left V 4 bases short and J 8 bases short, with 15 bases between. Germline loops: CDR1 MGHRA, CDR2 YSYEKL. The CDR3 has 15 residues. In DNA, the CDR3 is TGCGCCAGCAGCCTGAGCTCCGGGGGGGATTCACCCCTCCACTTT. This sequence encodes CASSLSSGGDSPLHF.

This chain links TRBV5-1 with TRBJ2-3; D is possibly TRBD2 (5 bases). There are 12 residues in the CDR3. Trimming took 0 bases from V and 7 from J, leaving 6 bases between them. Per the germline V gene, CDR1 is SGHRS and CDR2 is YFSETQ. This chain's CDR3 is CASSLGGNTQYF. As DNA, the CDR3 is TGCGCCAGCAGCTTGGGAGGGAATACGCAGTATTTT.

The J gene is TRBJ2-3, the V gene TRBV15; D might be TRBD2 (5 bases). This CDR3 has 15 amino acids. The V gene's germline CDR1 is LNHNV and CDR2 YYDKDF (reference sequence). The germline V and J ends were trimmed by 5 bases and 0 bases, with 12 bases remaining between them. The DNA of the CDR3 is TGTGCCACCAGCCGATCGAGGGCTAGCACAGATACGCAGTATTTT. Translating gives CATSRSRASTDTQYF.

V and J are TRBV6-5 and TRBJ2-7; TRBD1 matches 8 bases. The length of the CDR3 is 14 residues. Trimming removed 10 bases from V and 0 bases from J; junction bases left unmatched: 8. Per germline, CDR1 MNHEY and CDR2 SVGAGI. Written as DNA, the CDR3 is TGTGCCACTTACCCAGGGGGCCACTCCTACGAGCAGTACTTC. This translates into CATYPGGHSYEQYF.

The chain links TRBV5-1 to TRBJ1-2; possibly TRBD1 for D (6 bases). The ends were cut back, 0 bases at V and 8 bases at J, with 14 bases in the middle. Per germline, CDR1 SGHRS and CDR2 YFSETQ. This CDR3 region has 14 residues. CDR3 region: CASSLEAGDRGYTF. The CDR3 DNA reads as TGCGCCAGCAGCTTGGAGGCAGGGGATAGGGGCTACACCTTC.

A remark on this clone: Other nucleotide sequences in the sample specify the same CDR3. This chain connects TRBV5-1 to TRBJ2-6, with D maybe TRBD1 (5 bases). The germline V gene encodes CDR1 SGHRS and CDR2 YFSETQ. Trimming took 4 bases from V and 4 from J, leaving 12 bases between them. This CDR3 spans 15 amino acids. The CDR3 coding sequence is TGCGCCAGCAGCCCTAGGGGTTCCGGGGCCAACGTCCTGACTTTC. It yields the protein CASSPRGSGANVLTF.

CDR3: CASSWTTGASGNTIYF. The CDR3, as DNA: TGTGCCAGCAGCTGGACAACAGGGGCCTCTGGAAACACCATATATTTT. The chain is built from TRBV5-6 and TRBJ1-3, with 7 bases that match TRBD1. The CDR3 is made up of 16 amino acids. The J segment lost 0 bases and the V segment lost 3 bases, leaving 6 bases of the junction unmatched. Germline V gene data show CDR1 as SGHDT and CDR2 as YYEEEE.

This chain uses TRBV6-1 with TRBJ2-2; 8 bases map to TRBD1. CDR1 MNHNS and CDR2 SASEGT come from the germline V gene. The CDR3 spans 16 residues. With 3 bases clipped from V and 3 bases from J, the junction kept 6 bases outside the gene matches. The CDR3 bases are TGTGCCAGCAGTGACCTAGGACAGGGACACACCGGGGAGCTGTTTTTT. Amino acid sequence: CASSDLGQGHTGELFF.

The rearrangement joins TRBV6-5 to TRBJ1-1; D perhaps matches TRBD1 (6 bases). The CDR3 runs to 14 residues. Trimming stripped 2 bases from V and 1 base from J, with 8 bases between. Per the germline V gene, CDR1 is MNHEY and CDR2 is SVGAGI. Here the CDR3 reads CASSYDRKNTEAFF. The DNA for the CDR3 is TGTGCCAGCAGTTACGACAGGAAGAACACTGAAGCTTTCTTT.

The chain has TRBV12-5 and TRBJ1-1, with unresolved D. Trimming took off 7 bases at V and 1 base at J, with 13 bases between the two ends. CDR3 length equals 14 residues. Per the germline V gene, CDR1 is LGHNT and CDR2 is FRNRAP. The CDR3 DNA reads TGTGCTAGTGCCCTTTTACAGACGAACACTGAAGCTTTCTTT. This codes for CASALLQTNTEAFF.

This chain joins TRBV7-9 and TRBJ1-1, with D tentatively TRBD1 (6 bases). CDR1 is SEHNR, CDR2 FQNEAQ, per germline (reference sequence). V shed 7 bases and J shed 5 bases, with 11 bases lying between them. CDR3 length: 12 amino acids. The CDR3, as DNA: TGTGCCAGCATCGGGGGGCTAACTGAAGCTTTCTTT. Its translation is CASIGGLTEAFF.

The rearrangement links TRBV10-1 to TRBJ2-3, with D perhaps TRBD2 (7 bases). Deletions cut 4 bases from V and 0 bases from J, with 17 bases between. This CDR3 contains 17 residues. In germline, CDR1 is WNHNN, CDR2 SYGVQD (reference sequence). CDR3 in DNA: TGCGCCAGCAGTGGGGGGGAGGGGACAACTAGCACAGATACGCAGTATTTT. It codes for CASSGGEGTTSTDTQYF.

The chain couples TRBV5-1 to TRBJ2-1; 7 nucleotides align to TRBD1. The ends lost 4 bases at V and 7 bases at J; junction bases unmatched: 8. CDR1 is SGHRS and CDR2 is YFSETQ in the germline V gene. This CDR3 has 14 residues. CDR3 sequence: CASSPAKQGNEQFF. The CDR3 coding sequence is TGCGCCAGCAGCCCTGCAAAACAGGGGAATGAGCAGTTCTTC.

CDR3 sequence (DNA): TGTGCCAGCAGCCAAGAGTTCCCGTCGAGCGGGGAGACCCAGTACTTC. Amino acids: CASSQEFPSSGETQYF. The rearrangement links TRBV14 to TRBJ2-5; maybe TRBD2 (6 bases). V lost 0 bases to trimming and J lost 5 bases, with 16 bases between them. Looked up from germline, CDR1 is SGHDN and CDR2 is FVKESK. This CDR3 spans 16 amino acids.

The V call is TRBV19, the J call TRBJ1-4, with TRBD1 matching over 9 bases. From germline, CDR1 is LNHDA and CDR2 SQIVND (reference sequence). CDR3 length: 16 residues. Trimming removed 5 bases from V and 7 bases from J; junction bases left unmatched: 11. The CDR3 DNA sequence: TGTGCCAGTAGTGTGCGGACGGGACAGGGATTTGAAAAACTGTTTTTT. As protein: CASSVRTGQGFEKLFF.